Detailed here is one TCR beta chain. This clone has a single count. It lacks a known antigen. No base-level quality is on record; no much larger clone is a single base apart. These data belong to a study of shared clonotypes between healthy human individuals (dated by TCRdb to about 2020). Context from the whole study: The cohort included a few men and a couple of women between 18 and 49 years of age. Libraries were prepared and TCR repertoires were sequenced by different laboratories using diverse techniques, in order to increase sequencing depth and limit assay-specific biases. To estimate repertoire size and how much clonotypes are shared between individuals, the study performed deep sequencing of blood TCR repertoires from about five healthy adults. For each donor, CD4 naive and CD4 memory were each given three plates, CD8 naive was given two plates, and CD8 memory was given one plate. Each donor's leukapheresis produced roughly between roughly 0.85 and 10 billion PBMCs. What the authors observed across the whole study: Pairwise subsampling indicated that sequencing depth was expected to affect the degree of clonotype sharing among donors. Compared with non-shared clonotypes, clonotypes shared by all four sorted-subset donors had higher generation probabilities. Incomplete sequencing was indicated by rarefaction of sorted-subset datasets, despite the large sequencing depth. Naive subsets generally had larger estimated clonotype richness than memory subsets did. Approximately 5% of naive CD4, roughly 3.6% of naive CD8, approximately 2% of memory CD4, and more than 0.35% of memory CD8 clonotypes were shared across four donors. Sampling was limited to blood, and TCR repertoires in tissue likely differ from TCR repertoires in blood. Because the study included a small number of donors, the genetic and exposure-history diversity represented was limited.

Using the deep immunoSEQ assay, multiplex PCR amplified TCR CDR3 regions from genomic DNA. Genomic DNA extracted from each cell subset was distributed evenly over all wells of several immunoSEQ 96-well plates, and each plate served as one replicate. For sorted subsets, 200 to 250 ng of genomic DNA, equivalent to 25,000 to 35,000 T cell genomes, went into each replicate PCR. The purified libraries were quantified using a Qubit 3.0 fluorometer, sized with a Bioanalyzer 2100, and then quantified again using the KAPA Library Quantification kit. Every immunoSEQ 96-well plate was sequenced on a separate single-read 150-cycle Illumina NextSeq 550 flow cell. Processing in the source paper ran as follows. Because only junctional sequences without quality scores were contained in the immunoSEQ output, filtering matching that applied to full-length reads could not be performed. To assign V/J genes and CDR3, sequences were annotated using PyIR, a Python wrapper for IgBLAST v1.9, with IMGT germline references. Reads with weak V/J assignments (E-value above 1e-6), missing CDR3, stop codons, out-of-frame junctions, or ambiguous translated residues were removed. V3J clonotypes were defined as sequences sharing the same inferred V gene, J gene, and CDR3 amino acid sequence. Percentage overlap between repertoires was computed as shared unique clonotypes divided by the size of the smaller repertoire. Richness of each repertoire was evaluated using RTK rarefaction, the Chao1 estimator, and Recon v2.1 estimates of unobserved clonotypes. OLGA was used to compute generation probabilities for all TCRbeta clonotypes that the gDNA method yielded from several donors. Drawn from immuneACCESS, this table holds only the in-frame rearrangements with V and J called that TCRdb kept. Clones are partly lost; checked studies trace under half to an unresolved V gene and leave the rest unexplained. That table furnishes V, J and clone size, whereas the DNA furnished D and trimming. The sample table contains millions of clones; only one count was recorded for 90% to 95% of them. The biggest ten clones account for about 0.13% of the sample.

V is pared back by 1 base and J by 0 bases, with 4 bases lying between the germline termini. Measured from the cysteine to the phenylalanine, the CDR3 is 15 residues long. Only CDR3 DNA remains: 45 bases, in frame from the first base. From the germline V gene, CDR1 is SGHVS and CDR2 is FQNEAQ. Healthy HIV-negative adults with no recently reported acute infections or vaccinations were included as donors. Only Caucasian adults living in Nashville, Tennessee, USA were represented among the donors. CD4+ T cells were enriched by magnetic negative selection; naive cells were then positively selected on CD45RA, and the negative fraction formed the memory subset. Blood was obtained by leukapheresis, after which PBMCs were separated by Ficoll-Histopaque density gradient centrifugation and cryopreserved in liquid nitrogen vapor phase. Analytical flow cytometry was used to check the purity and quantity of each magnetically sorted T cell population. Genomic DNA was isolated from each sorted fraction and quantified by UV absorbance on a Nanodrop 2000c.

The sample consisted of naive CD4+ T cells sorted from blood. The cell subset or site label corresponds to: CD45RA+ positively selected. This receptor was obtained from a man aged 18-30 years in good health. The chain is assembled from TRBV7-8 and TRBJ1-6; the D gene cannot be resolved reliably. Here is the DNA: TGTGCCAGCAGCTTAGAGAGCTCCTATAATTCACCCCTCCACTTT. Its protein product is CASSLESSYNSPLHF.